A single sample gave rise to the 31 T cell receptor beta chains below, sequenced in a study of blood T cell repertoires in COVID-19. Libraries were prepared by immunoSEQ multiplex PCR; TCRdb keeps only in-frame clonotypes and omits some of them. The table lists about 250,000 clones, about 70% of them singletons. Source material: peripheral blood. Receptors originate from a woman aged 80 or older with acute or convalescent COVID-19.

There are a few counts of this clone. The V gene is TRBV28, the J gene TRBJ1-4; 10 bases match TRBD1. J was trimmed by 10 bases and V by 9 bases; bases with no gene match: 8. Germline V lookup: CDR1 MDHEN, CDR2 SYDVKM. The CDR3 covers 13 residues. For the CDR3, the DNA is TGTGCCAGTTCCGGGACAGGGGTCGGAAAACTGTTTTTT. Encoded protein: CASSGTGVGKLFF.

The gene calls are TRBV5-1 and TRBJ1-4; tentative D call: TRBD1 (5 bases). V was shortened by 3 bases and J by 4 bases, with 10 bases between the two germline ends. This CDR3 has 14 amino acids. Germline lookup yields CDR1 SGHRS and CDR2 YFSETQ. The CDR3 DNA reads as TGCGCCAGCAGCTCGGACACACGTAATGAAAAACTGTTTTTT. Encoded protein: CASSSDTRNEKLFF.

This chain joins TRBV6-1 and TRBJ1-2; possible D gene TRBD1, 6 bases. CDR3 length: 15 residues. V was shortened by 2 bases and J by 3 bases, with 13 bases between the two germline ends. The V gene's germline CDR1 is MNHNS and CDR2 SASEGT. The CDR3 DNA sequence: TGTGCCAGCAGTGAACCCCCGGACAGTTACTATGGCTACACCTTC. Protein: CASSEPPDSYYGYTF.

The chain links TRBV2 to TRBJ2-5, with 9 bases fitting TRBD2. CDR3 size: 15 residues. The V gene end was trimmed by 10 bases and the J gene end by 5 bases; junction bases not matched to a gene: 14. Germline assignment: CDR1 SNHLY and CDR2 FYNNEI. CDR3: CAIRPGTSISETQYF. CDR3 coding DNA: TGTGCCATCCGACCGGGGACTAGCATTAGTGAGACCCAGTACTTC. Full variable domain (outside the CDR3, taken from reference TRBV2 and TRBJ2-5): EPEVTQTPSHQVTQMGQEVILRCVPISNHLYFYWYRQILGQKVEFLVSFYNNEISEKSEIFDDQFSVERPDGSNFTLKIRSTKLEDSAMYFCAIRPGTSISETQYFGPGTRLLVL.

V usage is TRBV6-5 and J usage is TRBJ2-7, with TRBD1 matching over 8 bases. Trimming cost V 1 base and J 4 bases; bases outside gene matches: 0. The CDR3 extends over 13 amino acids. Germline V gene sequence: CDR1 MNHEY, CDR2 SVGAGI. The CDR3 nucleotides read TGTGCCAGCAGTTACTACAGGGGGTACGAGCAGTACTTC. Translating gives CASSYYRGYEQYF.

V and J are TRBV2 and TRBJ1-2; no definite D call. The CDR3 is 14 residues long. Germline V lookup: CDR1 SNHLY, CDR2 FYNNEI. Between the trimmed V and J ends, which lost 5 bases and 1 base, there was a span of 11 bases. DNA for the CDR3: TGTGCCAGCAGTTTCCCCGGGAGTAACTATGGCTACACCTTC. It is translated as CASSFPGSNYGYTF.

For the CDR3, the DNA is TGTGCCAGCAGTTACGGGACAGGGGTTCAGCCCCAGCATTTT. Residues: CASSYGTGVQPQHF. The V call is TRBV3-1 (or the pseudogene TRBV3-2), the J call TRBJ1-5, with 10 nucleotides matching TRBD1. The germline CDR1 and CDR2 sequences are LGHDT and YNNKEL (reference sequence). With 6 bases clipped from V and 6 bases from J, the junction kept 5 bases outside the gene matches. This CDR3 contains 14 residues.

The chain recombines TRBV18 with TRBJ2-3; the match to TRBD1 covers 9 bases. The CDR3 has 15 amino acids. V lost 5 bases and J lost 3; bases outside the gene matches: 6. Germline lookup yields CDR1 KGHSH and CDR2 LQKENI. The CDR3 DNA is TGTGCCAGCTCAATTACGGGACAGGGAACAGATACGCAGTATTTT. It codes for CASSITGQGTDTQYF.

The chain uses TRBV5-5 and TRBJ1-6; tentative D call: TRBD1 (5 bases). The CDR3 runs to 16 residues. Trimming left V 4 bases short and J 9 bases short, with 20 bases between. Per the germline V gene, CDR1 is SGHKS and CDR2 is YYEKEE (reference sequence). The CDR3 DNA reads TGTGCCAGCAGCCCTGAAGGGGCGATCCTCGGTTCACCCCTCCACTTT. Translating gives CASSPEGAILGSPLHF.

The rearrangement joins TRBV6-5 to TRBJ2-2; 9 positions match TRBD1. Germline V lookup: CDR1 MNHEY, CDR2 SVGAGI. The CDR3 has 14 residues. Trimming cost V 7 bases and J 7 bases; bases outside gene matches: 7. The CDR3 nucleotides are TGTGCCAGCAACCCACAGGGGGCAGTCGGGGAGCTGTTTTTT. It translates to CASNPQGAVGELFF.

The chain employs TRBV20-1 and TRBJ1-1; D is uncertain. Per the germline V gene, CDR1 is DFQATT and CDR2 is SNEGSKA (reference sequence). There are 11 residues in the CDR3. V lost 5 bases and J 6 bases, leaving 10 bases between the germline ends. The CDR3 here is CSARVKAEAFF. The CDR3 nucleotides are TGCAGTGCTCGCGTGAAAGCTGAAGCTTTCTTT.

The rearrangement links TRBV7-8 to TRBJ1-6; possibly TRBD1 for D (5 bases). Looked up from germline, CDR1 is SGHVS and CDR2 is FQNEAQ. The CDR3 runs 14 residues. Trimming left V 5 bases short and J 6 bases short, with 11 bases between. The CDR3 loop reads CASSQTGGNSPLHF. DNA for the CDR3: TGTGCCAGCAGCCAGACCGGGGGTAATTCACCCCTCCACTTT.

The chain uses TRBV5-6 and TRBJ2-1; 7 bases line up with TRBD1. CDR1 and CDR2 (germline): SGHDT, YYEEEE. With 2 bases clipped from V and 1 base from J, the junction kept 3 bases outside the gene matches. The CDR3 has 15 amino acids. This CDR3 is CASSFRGLSYNEQFF. CDR3 DNA sequence: TGTGCCAGCAGCTTTAGGGGGCTTTCCTACAATGAGCAGTTCTTC.

The chain links TRBV19 to TRBJ1-5, with 12 bases identical to TRBD1. CDR1 and CDR2 from the germline V gene are LNHDA and SQIVND (reference sequence). This CDR3 is built from 15 residues. V was pared by 5 bases and J by 5 bases, with 4 bases of the junction left unmatched. The DNA of the CDR3 is TGTGCCAGTAGTTGGGGACAGGGGGCGGATCAGCCCCAGCATTTT. Encoded protein: CASSWGQGADQPQHF.

CDR3 sequence: CASSLFGTANTEAFF. The CDR3 DNA follows: TGTGCCAGCAGTTTATTCGGGACAGCGAACACTGAAGCTTTCTTT. This sequence joins TRBV28 and TRBJ1-1; 7 bases agree with TRBD1. This CDR3 spans 15 amino acids. Germline assignment: CDR1 MDHEN and CDR2 SYDVKM. V was clipped by 1 base and J by 1 base; unmatched bases: 3.

This rearrangement joins TRBV9 to TRBJ2-7; 9 bases agree with TRBD2. With 0 bases clipped from V and 5 bases from J, the junction kept 9 bases outside the gene matches. Germline CDR1 and CDR2: SGDLS and YYNGEE. The CDR3 contains 16 residues. CDR3 in amino acids: CASSVAASGGYNEQYF. CDR3 coding DNA: TGTGCCAGCAGCGTAGCTGCCAGCGGGGGGTACAACGAGCAGTACTTC.

On this clone itself: The junction shows a germline mismatch at one end, possibly a read error. The chain carries TRBV6-1 and TRBJ1-3; TRBD1 is a possible D gene (5 bases). This CDR3 is built from 13 residues. Germline V gives CDR1 MNHNS, CDR2 SASEGT. The CDR3 here is CASREGAGNTIYF. The CDR3 DNA is TGTGCCAGCAGAGAAGGGGCCGGAAACACCATATATTTT.

This chain connects TRBV12-3 or TRBV12-4 to TRBJ1-2; the D gene is possibly TRBD1 (6 bases). The CDR3 contains 12 residues. Trimming cost V 6 bases and J 7 bases, with 12 bases left between them. CDR3 residues: CASSLLGGGYTF. CDR3 bases: TGTGCCAGCAGCCTTTTAGGGGGTGGCTACACCTTC.

J is TRBJ1-2 and V is TRBV5-1; no clear D gene. CDR1 is SGHRS and CDR2 is YFSETQ in the germline V gene. The CDR3 loop spans 15 amino acids. V lost 0 bases and J 4 bases, leaving 13 bases between the germline ends. CDR3 coding DNA: TGCGCCAGCAGCTTGGTGGCAGATGAGGTCTATGGCTACACCTTC. As protein: CASSLVADEVYGYTF.

This clone was recorded once. V usage is TRBV4-3 and J usage is TRBJ2-7, with D possibly TRBD1 on 7 matching bases. The ends were cut back, 0 bases at V and 5 bases at J, with 17 bases in the middle. The CDR3 is made up of 16 amino acids. In germline, CDR1 is LGHNA, CDR2 YSLEER. The CDR3 DNA is TGCGCCAGCAGCCAAGATAACTACAGGGGAGGCAACGAGCAGTACTTC. Its protein is CASSQDNYRGGNEQYF.

The CDR3 reads CAWQRGDRGNTEAFF. The CDR3 DNA reads as TGTGCCTGGCAAAGAGGGGACAGGGGGAACACTGAAGCTTTCTTT. This rearrangement joins TRBV30 to TRBJ1-1, with TRBD1 matching over 10 bases. CDR1 and CDR2 (germline): GTSNPN, SVGIG (reference sequence). Unmatched junction bases numbered 7, after V lost 5 bases and J lost 1 base. The CDR3 has 15 amino acids.

Notes on this clone: The junction departs from the called germline gene at one end, perhaps through a read error. The chain carries TRBV6-1 and TRBJ1-1; D remains ambiguous. This CDR3 is built from 17 residues. Per the germline V gene, CDR1 is MNHNS and CDR2 is SASEGT. CDR3 nucleotide sequence: TGTGCCAGCAATGAATTCGTAATGTATGGCCGGAACACTGAAGCTTTCTTT. Its translation: CASNEFVMYGRNTEAFF.

The chain couples TRBV7-9 to TRBJ1-4; D might be TRBD1 (5 bases). This CDR3 contains 13 residues. Deletions cut 5 bases from V and 12 bases from J, with 16 bases between. From germline, CDR1 is SEHNR and CDR2 FQNEAQ (reference sequence). This CDR3 reads CASSTAGGLELFF. CDR3 nucleotide sequence: TGTGCCAGCAGCACTGCTGGGGGGTTAGAACTGTTTTTT. Combining the CDR3 with reference TRBV7-9 and TRBJ1-4 gives the whole variable domain DTGVSQNPRHKITKRGQNVTFRCDPISEHNRLYWYRQTLGQGPEFLTYFQNEAQLEKSRLLSDRFSAERPKGSFSTLEIQRTEQGDSAMYLCASSTAGGLELFFGSGTQLSVL.

V and J are TRBV6-2 or TRBV6-3 and TRBJ1-1; 9 bases fit TRBD1. Germline CDR1 MNHEY, CDR2 SVGEGT. Trimming removed 2 bases from V and 3 bases from J; junction bases left unmatched: 4. CDR3 length: 15 amino acids. In DNA form, the CDR3 reads TGTGCCAGCAGTTACGGGACAGGGCGATACACTGAAGCTTTCTTT. This translates into CASSYGTGRYTEAFF.

The chain joins TRBV30 to TRBJ1-5, with D hard to call. The CDR3 is made up of 15 amino acids. Trimming removed 2 bases at V and 2 bases at J, with 13 bases between. Looked up from germline, CDR1 is GTSNPN and CDR2 is SVGIG (reference sequence). CDR3 nucleotides: TGTGCCTGGAGTCAAGGAGGGCACGGCAATCAGCCCCAGCATTTT. This encodes CAWSQGGHGNQPQHF.

This chain uses TRBV5-1 with TRBJ2-2; 7 bases are shared with TRBD2. With V trimmed by 4 bases and J by 0 bases, 6 bases remained unmatched. Germline V gene data show CDR1 as SGHRS and CDR2 as YFSETQ. The length of the CDR3 is 16 residues. The CDR3 reads CASSPAGTTNTGELFF. The DNA of the CDR3 is TGCGCCAGCAGCCCCGCCGGGACTACGAACACCGGGGAGCTGTTTTTT.

This clone was seen many times. This specimen includes other DNA sequences encoding the same CDR3. DNA of the CDR3: TGTGCCAGCTCACCTAGCGGGACAAACACCGGGGAGCTGTTTTTT. Amino acid sequence: CASSPSGTNTGELFF. The rearrangement joins TRBV18 to TRBJ2-2, with TRBD2 identical over 8 bases. Germline V gene data show CDR1 as KGHSH and CDR2 as LQKENI. The CDR3 is 15 residues long. The junction had 2 bases not matched to a gene; V was cut back by 3 bases and J by 2 bases. Filled out from reference TRBV18 and TRBJ2-2, the complete variable domain reads NAGVMQNPRHLVRRRGQEARLRCSPMKGHSHVYWYRQLPEEGLKFMVYLQKENIIDESGMPKERFSAEFPKEGPSILRIQQVVRGDSAAYFCASSPSGTNTGELFFGEGSRLTVL.

This clone has ten or more counts. This chain links TRBV1 with TRBJ2-7; the DNA was not compared with TRBD2, the D call given in the table. TRBV1 is a pseudogene. This CDR3 contains 17 residues. The chain's CDR3 is CTSSRVLAGYASYEQYF. The CDR3, as DNA: TGCACCAGCAGCCGAGTACTAGCGGGGTACGCATCCTACGAGCAGTACTTC.

V is TRBV5-6 and J is TRBJ1-2, with a tentative D call TRBD1 (6 bases). The CDR3 extends over 13 amino acids. Germline values: CDR1 SGHDT, CDR2 YYEEEE. Deletions cut 0 bases from V and 8 bases from J, with 11 bases between. CDR3 protein: CASSLDREGGYTF. Here the CDR3 DNA reads TGTGCCAGCAGCTTGGACAGGGAAGGCGGCTACACCTTC.

The chain combines TRBV18 with TRBJ1-1; D is uncertain. V lost 3 bases, J lost 4 bases, and 9 bases lay in between. The length of the CDR3 is 13 residues. CDR1 and CDR2 from the germline V gene are KGHSH and LQKENI. In nucleotides, the CDR3 is TGTGCCAGCTCACCGGAGGTGAGCACTGAAGCTTTCTTT. It encodes CASSPEVSTEAFF.

This clone is a singleton in its sample. CDR3 residues: CASSPTIAGGPGEQYF. The DNA for the CDR3 is TGTGCCAGCAGCCCCACCATAGCGGGGGGGCCCGGCGAGCAGTACTTC. The chain is built from TRBV9 and TRBJ2-7; 11 bases map to TRBD2. This CDR3 has 16 residues. The V and J ends lost 4 bases and 6 bases, in that order; junction bases with no gene match: 12. Germline values: CDR1 SGDLS, CDR2 YYNGEE.